These T cell receptor beta chains were read from a single sample in a study of breast tumors, draining lymph nodes, adjacent tissues. One entry per CDR3 protein, called by TCRdb with MiXCR from the multiplex PCR reads. Of approximately 90,000 distinct CDR3 sequences in the sample, around 29% were seen once. The sequenced sample consisted of axillary lymph node tissue. The receptors here all came from a female donor with breast cancer. Some clones in this sample may be carry-over from other donors' samples. Each CDR3 is given with its conserved first and last residue. Fields, in order: D gene, J gene, clone size, V gene, CDR3 DNA, CDR3 protein. D genes are given only for firm matches. Some rows mark clone size as missing; the rest say once, few, many or name a class of expanded clone.

D: TRBD1; J: TRBJ2-2; size: many; V: TRBV4-3; DNA: TGCGCCAGCCGAAACAGGGGTAGAGGCACCGGGGAGCTGTTTTTT; CDR3: CASRNRGRGTGELFF
D: -; J: TRBJ1-5; size: few; V: TRBV20-1; DNA: TGCAGTGCTAGAGATATTAGCAGGGCCCCTAGCAATCAGCCCCAGCATTTT; CDR3: CSARDISRAPSNQPQHF
D: TRBD2; J: TRBJ2-7; size: many; V: TRBV14; DNA: TGTGCCAGCAGCCAAACGCTAGCGGGGCTCTACGAGCAGTACTTC; CDR3: CASSQTLAGLYEQYF
D: -; J: TRBJ2-5; size: many; V: TRBV9; DNA: TGTGCCAGCAGCGTAGACCCAGCGGACCAAGAGACCCAGTACTTC; CDR3: CASSVDPADQETQYF
D: -; J: TRBJ1-2; size: many; V: TRBV27; DNA: TGTGCCAGCAGGTCCGTAGCGACTAACTATGGCTACACCTTC; CDR3: CASRSVATNYGYTF
D: -; J: TRBJ1-3; size: -; V: TRBV20-1; DNA: TGCAGTGCTAAAGTAGGCTATGGCTACACCATATATTTT; CDR3: CSAKVGYGYTIYF
D: -; J: TRBJ2-1; size: many; V: TRBV11-3; DNA: TGTGCCAGCAGCTCCTACCCCAGTTCTCTCGGTGAGCAGTTCTTC; CDR3: CASSSYPSSLGEQFF
D: -; J: TRBJ2-7; size: many; V: TRBV7-2; DNA: TGTGCCAGCAGCTCCCTGACTAGACCCGAGCAGTACTTC; CDR3: CASSSLTRPEQYF
D: TRBD1; J: TRBJ1-6; size: many; V: TRBV28; DNA: TGTGCCAGCAGTTTATATAACAGGGGTTATTCACCCCTCCACTTT; CDR3: CASSLYNRGYSPLHF
D: TRBD1; J: TRBJ1-3; size: many; V: TRBV12-3/TRBV12-4; DNA: TGTGCCACCCACAGACAGGGCGACTCTGGAAACACCATATATTTT; CDR3: CATHRQGDSGNTIYF
D: TRBD1; J: TRBJ2-7; size: many; V: TRBV7-9; DNA: TGTGCCAGCAGCTCCCCTGGGACAGGGCAGCGTTGGATTAGTTCCTACGAGCAGTACTTC; CDR3: CASSSPGTGQRWISSYEQYF
D: TRBD1; J: TRBJ2-7; size: many; V: TRBV5-6; DNA: TGTGCCAGCAGAGTATATGGACAGGGGGGGAACGAGCAGTACTTC; CDR3: CASRVYGQGGNEQYF
D: -; J: TRBJ2-5; size: many; V: TRBV7-3; DNA: TGTGCCAGCAGCAAGGACGGAGCTCCTTTGGAGACCCAGTACTTC; CDR3: CASSKDGAPLETQYF
D: TRBD2; J: TRBJ2-1; size: many; V: TRBV19; DNA: TGTGCCAGTATGGGAGGGACGACTAGCGGTAACTCCTACAATGAGCAGTTCTTC; CDR3: CASMGGTTSGNSYNEQFF
D: TRBD2; J: TRBJ2-1; size: -; V: TRBV11-3; DNA: TGTGCCAGCAGCTTAGTTCGACTAGCGGGGCTCGATGAGCAGTTCTTC; CDR3: CASSLVRLAGLDEQFF
D: -; J: TRBJ2-5; size: -; V: TRBV6-5; DNA: TGTGCCAGCAGTTACGGGATCCAAGAGACCCAGTACTTC; CDR3: CASSYGIQETQYF
D: -; J: TRBJ2-3; size: many; V: TRBV18; DNA: TGTGCCAGCTCACCATCCAGGGCACAAGATACGCAGTATTTT; CDR3: CASSPSRAQDTQYF
D: -; J: TRBJ1-3; size: -; V: TRBV19; DNA: TGTGCCAGTAGTAGGGTCAGCCCTGGAAACACCATATATTTT; CDR3: CASSRVSPGNTIYF
D: -; J: TRBJ1-2; size: few; V: TRBV10-2; DNA: TGCGCCAGCAGTGAGTGGAGTACCACGAACTATGGCTACACCTTC; CDR3: CASSEWSTTNYGYTF
D: -; J: TRBJ2-7; size: many; V: TRBV9; DNA: TGTGCCAGCAGCGTAGGGACGGGAGCCCTATACGAGCAGTACTTC; CDR3: CASSVGTGALYEQYF
D: -; J: TRBJ2-3; size: few; V: TRBV2; DNA: TGTGCCAGCAGTGATTGGCCCACAGATACGCAGTATTTT; CDR3: CASSDWPTDTQYF
D: TRBD2; J: TRBJ2-3; size: many; V: TRBV10-3; DNA: TGTGCCATCAGTAGCAAGGGAGGGACTAGCACAGATACGCAGTATTTT; CDR3: CAISSKGGTSTDTQYF
D: TRBD2; J: TRBJ2-1; size: many; V: TRBV12-3/TRBV12-4; DNA: TGTGCCAGTTCGGGAGGTCTCTCCTACAATGAGCAGTTCTTC; CDR3: CASSGGLSYNEQFF
D: TRBD2; J: TRBJ2-7; size: few; V: TRBV10-3; DNA: TGTGCCATCCCCCCGGGACTAGGAGAGTACCGCGAACAGTACTTC; CDR3: CAIPPGLGEYREQYF
D: -; J: TRBJ2-2; size: many; V: TRBV3-2; DNA: TGTGCCAGCAGCCAAGACGGGACACTGAACACCGGGGAGCTGTTTTTT; CDR3: CASSQDGTLNTGELFF
D: TRBD2; J: TRBJ2-5; size: many; V: TRBV13; DNA: TGTGCCAGCAGCTTAGAGTTAGCGGGAATAGAGACCCAGTACTTC; CDR3: CASSLELAGIETQYF
D: -; J: TRBJ2-2; size: many; V: TRBV5-6; DNA: TGTGCCAGCAGCTTCCGAGGGAACACCGGGGAGCTGTTTTTT; CDR3: CASSFRGNTGELFF
D: -; J: TRBJ1-1; size: -; V: TRBV30; DNA: TGTGCCTGGGGACAAGCCCTATCGGATACTGAAGCTTTCTTT; CDR3: CAWGQALSDTEAFF
D: -; J: TRBJ2-6; size: many; V: TRBV27; DNA: TGTGCCAGCAGTTCCGGGGCCAACGTCCTGACTTTC; CDR3: CASSSGANVLTF
D: TRBD2; J: TRBJ2-7; size: many; V: TRBV19; DNA: TGTGCCAGTAGTTCTCGCGGGGGATCCTACGAGCAGTACTTC; CDR3: CASSSRGGSYEQYF
D: -; J: TRBJ2-7; size: -; V: TRBV14; DNA: TGTGCCAGCAGCCAGTGGCTAGCGAACGACTACGAGCAGTACTTC; CDR3: CASSQWLANDYEQYF
D: -; J: TRBJ2-3; size: -; V: TRBV20-1; DNA: TGCAGTGCTAGAGACCGCCAAATAAGGAGAGGGCCTGATGAGCAGTATTTT; CDR3: CSARDRQIRRGPDEQYF
D: -; J: TRBJ2-5; size: many; V: TRBV6-6; DNA: TGTGCCAGCAGCATAAGGGGCGTCCAAGAGACCCAGTACTTC; CDR3: CASSIRGVQETQYF
D: -; J: TRBJ2-1; size: -; V: TRBV15; DNA: TGTGCCACCGGCAGAGCACTACCGTCGGAGCAGTTCTTC; CDR3: CATGRALPSEQFF
D: -; J: TRBJ1-2; size: -; V: TRBV12-3/TRBV12-4; DNA: TGTGTCAGCCCTCTAGTCCGGGGGGGAGATGGCTACACCTTC; CDR3: CVSPLVRGGDGYTF
D: -; J: TRBJ1-1; size: -; V: TRBV19; DNA: TGTGCCATTCGGATATCGGACACTGAAGCTTTCTTT; CDR3: CAIRISDTEAFF
D: -; J: TRBJ1-1; size: few; V: TRBV14; DNA: TGTGCCAGCAGCCGGGGGGCCGTTATGAACACTGAAGCTTTCTTT; CDR3: CASSRGAVMNTEAFF